This passage covers 2 T cell receptor beta chains from one sample sequenced in a study of vaccination and CD4 T cells after COVID-19. No antigen has been assigned to these receptors. Time point specified: late sampling 161 to 241 days after vaccination in three convalescent patients. Described treatment: roughly 10-day PBMC culture with coronavirus spike peptide pools or control peptides (ViraFEST assay). The study sequenced cultured CD4+ T cell DNA using the Oncomine TCR Beta short-read assay. TCRdb re-analysed the PCR reads in MiXCR, keeping a single row per CDR3 protein. The data show tens of thousands of distinct CDR3 sequences, around 28% seen once. The sequencing used CD4+ T cells from blood, cultured in vitro, collected about 7 months after SARS-CoV-2 vaccination. These receptors were taken from a human donor who had recovered from COVID-19.

By frequency in the sample, this clonotype is medium-sized. The V gene is TRBV20-1, the J gene TRBJ1-6; D is undetermined. V lost 1 base and J 0 bases, leaving 13 bases between the germline ends. CDR1 is DFQATT, CDR2 SNEGSKA, per germline (reference sequence). This CDR3 contains 17 residues. CDR3 residues: CSARVGIVGSYNSPLHF. For the CDR3, the DNA is TGCAGTGCTAGAGTGGGTATTGTGGGCTCCTATAATTCACCCCTCCACTTT.

This sequence joins TRBV20-1 and TRBJ1-1; no clear D gene. The CDR3 covers 11 residues. Trimming left V 7 bases short and J 10 bases short, with 16 bases between. Germline V gene sequence: CDR1 DFQATT, CDR2 SNEGSKA (reference sequence). CDR3 bases: TGCAGTGAAACTCACGGGGAAATAGCTTTCTTT. It encodes CSETHGEIAFF.